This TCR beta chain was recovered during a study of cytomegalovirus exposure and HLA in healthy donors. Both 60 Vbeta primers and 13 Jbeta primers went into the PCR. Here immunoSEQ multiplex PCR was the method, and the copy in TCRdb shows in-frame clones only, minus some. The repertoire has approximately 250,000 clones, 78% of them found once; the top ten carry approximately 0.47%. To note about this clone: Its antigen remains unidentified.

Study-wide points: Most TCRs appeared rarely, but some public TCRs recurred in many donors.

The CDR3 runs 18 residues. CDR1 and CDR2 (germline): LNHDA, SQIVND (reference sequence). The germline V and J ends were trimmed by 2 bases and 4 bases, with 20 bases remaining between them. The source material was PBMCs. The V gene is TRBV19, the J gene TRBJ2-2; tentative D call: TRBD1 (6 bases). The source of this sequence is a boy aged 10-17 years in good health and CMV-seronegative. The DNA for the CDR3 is TGTGCCAGTAGTATACCGGGACACACTCCTTCGCGCACCGGGGAGCTGTTTTTT. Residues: CASSIPGHTPSRTGELFF.